This entry lists 27 T cell receptor beta chains sequenced from one sample in a study of T-cell reconstitution after alpha-beta-depleted transplantation in children. Researchers prepared the TCRbeta library using unique molecular identifiers, the study reports. TCRdb reprocessed the PCR reads via MiXCR and lists one record per CDR3 protein. The sample holds about 980,000 distinct CDR3 sequences, less than 30% seen once. The source was PBMCs, mostly from graft donor cells, collected 360 days after TCRalphabeta/CD19-depleted stem cell transplant. The origin of the receptors is a boy under two years old who had a stem cell transplant for SCID, so the T cells may come from the graft donor.

The genes are TRBV6-1 and TRBJ2-1, with 8 nucleotides matching TRBD1. The germline CDR1 and CDR2 sequences are MNHNS and SASEGT. Germline trimming cut 6 bases from V and 8 bases from J; bases unmatched to any gene: 6. The CDR3 has 13 amino acids. The CDR3 DNA reads as TGTGCCAGCAGGACAGGGGCTCTCTATGAGCAGTTCTTC. The encoded protein is CASRTGALYEQFF.

The table lists this clonotype with a few counts. The gene calls are TRBV12-3 or TRBV12-4 and TRBJ1-5; D perhaps matches TRBD1 (6 bases). Trimming took 1 base from V and 4 from J, leaving 8 bases between them. The CDR3 extends over 14 amino acids. The CDR3 spells CASSLGTENQPQHF. CDR3 DNA sequence: TGTGCCAGCAGTTTAGGGACAGAGAATCAGCCCCAGCATTTT.

The chain employs TRBV27 and TRBJ2-1; 10 bases are shared with TRBD2. Germline CDR1 is MNHEY and CDR2 is SMNVEV (reference sequence). J gave up 6 bases and V 7 bases, and 6 bases lay outside the gene matches. There are 14 residues in the CDR3. CDR3 sequence: CASTISGGSNEQFF. The DNA for the CDR3 is TGTGCCAGCACTATTAGCGGGGGGAGCAATGAGCAGTTCTTC.

The chain employs TRBV21-1 and TRBJ2-3; whether TRBD2, the table's D call, matches the DNA was not checked. TRBV21-1 is a pseudogene locus. The CDR3 loop spans 15 amino acids. CDR3 amino acids: CASSNRGCFTDTQYF. CDR3 bases: TGTGCCAGCAGCAACCGGGGCTGCTTTACAGATACGCAGTATTTT.

The chain combines TRBV3-1 with TRBJ1-1; D gene ambiguous. The CDR3 has 13 residues. Germline CDR1 reads LGHDT; CDR2 reads YNNKEL (reference sequence). V dropped 4 bases and J dropped 0 bases, with 6 bases sitting between them. This CDR3 reads CASSRIMNTEAFF. The CDR3 DNA reads TGTGCCAGCAGCCGAATCATGAACACTGAAGCTTTCTTT.

The chain combines TRBV4-3 with TRBJ2-5; D remains ambiguous. CDR1 is LGHNA, CDR2 YSLEER, per germline. The CDR3 spans 15 residues. V was clipped by 0 bases and J by 2 bases, with 10 bases between them. CDR3 amino acids: CASSQESSFQETQYF. CDR3 bases: TGCGCCAGCAGCCAAGAATCGTCTTTTCAAGAGACCCAGTACTTC.

This chain uses TRBV4-3 with TRBJ2-4, with a weak D call TRBD1 (6 bases). This CDR3 is 14 amino acids long. V was pared by 4 bases and J by 10 bases, with 17 bases between. Germline-derived CDR1 and CDR2 are LGHNA and YSLEER. CDR3 sequence (DNA): TGCGCCAGCAGCCTACGAATGAACAGGGAAATTCAGTACTTC. It codes for CASSLRMNREIQYF.

The V gene is TRBV15, the J gene TRBJ1-1; D remains ambiguous. CDR1 and CDR2 from the germline V gene are LNHNV and YYDKDF (reference sequence). The length of the CDR3 is 13 residues. Trimming took 3 bases from V and 2 from J, leaving 7 bases between them. The CDR3 bases are TGTGCCACCAGCAGTTTCACAAACACTGAAGCTTTCTTT. Translation gives CATSSFTNTEAFF.

This clonotype was counted a few times. V is TRBV5-1 and J is TRBJ2-7; 8 bases match TRBD1. With 5 bases clipped from V and 9 bases from J, the junction kept 13 bases outside the gene matches. The CDR3 covers 14 residues. Germline V gene sequence: CDR1 SGHRS, CDR2 YFSETQ. DNA for the CDR3: TGCGCCAGCAGAGGGACAGGTTCTACGTATGGGCAGTACTTC. Translated: CASRGTGSTYGQYF.

The CDR3 reads CASSPGQAYSQPQHF. Here the CDR3 DNA reads TGTGCCAGCAGCCCGGGACAGGCGTACAGTCAGCCCCAGCATTTT. The V and J genes are TRBV6-1 and TRBJ1-5; 8 bases line up with TRBD1. Looked up from germline, CDR1 is MNHNS and CDR2 is SASEGT. V lost 6 bases and J lost 6; bases outside the gene matches: 10. The CDR3 length is 15 residues.

This clonotype was counted only a few times. The chain is built from TRBV6-5 and TRBJ2-1, with 11 bases identical to TRBD1. CDR1 and CDR2 from the germline V gene are MNHEY and SVGAGI. Trimming cost V 0 bases and J 6 bases; bases outside gene matches: 4. The CDR3 length is 16 residues. The CDR3 spells CASSYSPGQGGNEQFF. Here the CDR3 DNA reads TGTGCCAGCAGTTACTCCCCGGGACAGGGGGGCAATGAGCAGTTCTTC.

J is TRBJ2-5 and V is TRBV27; 14 positions match TRBD2. The germline gives CDR1 MNHEY, CDR2 SMNVEV (reference sequence). V shed 5 bases and J 1 base; nucleotides not matched to a gene: 15. The CDR3 loop spans 20 amino acids. CDR3 amino acids: CASSPTRLAGGRRRQETQYF. The CDR3 DNA reads as TGTGCCAGCAGTCCCACCCGACTAGCGGGGGGGAGACGACGCCAAGAGACCCAGTACTTC.

The V call is TRBV12-3 or TRBV12-4, the J call TRBJ1-1; no clear D gene. V was trimmed by 6 bases and J by 1 base, leaving 12 bases between them. This CDR3 has 14 residues. CDR3 in amino acids: CASSRTPKNTEAFF. CDR3 nucleotides: TGTGCCAGCAGCCGAACACCGAAGAACACTGAAGCTTTCTTT.

V and J are TRBV27 and TRBJ2-2; D remains unclear. With 3 bases removed from V and 4 bases from J, the gap between germline ends came to 12 bases. Germline values: CDR1 MNHEY, CDR2 SMNVEV (reference sequence). The CDR3 totals 15 residues. The CDR3 region is CASSFFRASTGELFF. The CDR3 coding sequence is TGTGCCAGCAGTTTTTTCCGCGCAAGCACCGGGGAGCTGTTTTTT.

The J gene is TRBJ2-3, the V gene TRBV20-1, with D maybe TRBD1 (7 bases). Germline CDR1 is DFQATT and CDR2 is SNEGSKA (reference sequence). V was trimmed by 3 bases and J by 4 bases, leaving 14 bases between them. CDR3 length: 14 residues. This CDR3 reads CSASPGGNSDTQYF. CDR3 in DNA: TGCAGTGCTAGCCCAGGGGGGAATTCAGATACGCAGTATTTT.

This rearrangement joins TRBV20-1 to TRBJ2-5; D is undetermined. The germline gives CDR1 DFQATT, CDR2 SNEGSKA (reference sequence). This CDR3 has 14 amino acids. V shed 0 bases and J shed 1 base, with 9 bases lying between them. CDR3 bases: TGCAGTGCTAGAGATGGGCTATTCCAAGAGACCCAGTACTTC. This sequence encodes CSARDGLFQETQYF.

This clonotype showed up just a few times. This chain connects TRBV4-3 to TRBJ2-2; D not certain. The germline V gene encodes CDR1 LGHNA and CDR2 YSLEER. Trimming removed 1 base from V and 7 bases from J, with 10 bases in between. The CDR3 is 14 amino acids. The CDR3 is CASSQGGSVGELFF. The CDR3 DNA is TGCGCCAGCAGCCAAGGAGGTTCGGTCGGGGAGCTGTTTTTT.

In this sample, this clonotype turned up a few times. The chain is built from TRBV12-3 or TRBV12-4 and TRBJ1-1, with D unresolved. The CDR3 sequence is 15 residues long. Trimming left V 5 bases short and J 0 bases short, with 13 bases between. The CDR3 is CASSPRFRLNTEAFF. The CDR3 DNA is TGTGCCAGCAGTCCAAGGTTCCGTCTGAACACTGAAGCTTTCTTT.

This chain uses TRBV18 with TRBJ2-3; 7 positions match TRBD1. The CDR3 runs 16 residues. V was pared by 0 bases and J by 3 bases, with 6 bases of the junction left unmatched. Germline assignment: CDR1 KGHSH and CDR2 LQKENI. The CDR3 region has the DNA TGTGCCAGCTCACCACCGAGGGGGCGCTTAACAGATACGCAGTATTTT. This translates into CASSPPRGRLTDTQYF.

This clonotype was detected a few times. This rearrangement joins TRBV10-3 to TRBJ1-1, with TRBD1 matching 7 bases. J gave up 3 bases and V 4 bases, and 8 bases lay outside the gene matches. Germline CDR1 ENHRY, CDR2 SYGVKD. CDR3 length: 15 residues. The CDR3: CAISGNDRADTEAFF. CDR3 coding DNA: TGTGCCATCAGTGGTAATGACAGGGCGGACACTGAAGCTTTCTTT.

This clonotype was seen a handful of times. The chain employs TRBV29-1 and TRBJ2-7; 9 bases are shared with TRBD1. CDR1 is SQVTM, CDR2 ANQGSEA, per germline. V was clipped by 4 bases and J by 0 bases; unmatched bases: 7. This CDR3 has 15 amino acids. In DNA, the CDR3 is TGCAGCGTTGCTCCCGGGACAGGGATCTCCTACGAGCAGTACTTC. This gives the protein CSVAPGTGISYEQYF.

This clonotype was observed a handful of times. This chain joins TRBV4-3 and TRBJ1-1; no definite D call. The germline V and J ends were trimmed by 0 bases and 2 bases, with 13 bases remaining between them. CDR3 length equals 16 residues. Germline V gene data show CDR1 as LGHNA and CDR2 as YSLEER. The CDR3 loop is CASSQDLGRTNTEAFF. The CDR3 nucleotides are TGCGCCAGCAGCCAAGATCTCGGGCGGACTAACACTGAAGCTTTCTTT.

This clonotype came up many times. The V and J genes are TRBV10-3 and TRBJ2-3, with D uncertain. CDR1 is ENHRY, CDR2 SYGVKD, per germline. The CDR3 covers 12 residues. With 8 bases removed from V and 5 bases from J, the gap between germline ends came to 11 bases. CDR3 sequence reads: CAISLGKDTQYF. The CDR3 coding sequence is TGTGCCATCTCCCTGGGGAAAGATACGCAGTATTTT.

The chain is built from TRBV18 and TRBJ2-3; D is perhaps TRBD1 or TRBD2 (5 bases each). Trimming shortened V by 1 base and J by 4 bases, and 12 bases separated the two germline ends. The CDR3 loop spans 15 amino acids. The germline V gene encodes CDR1 KGHSH and CDR2 LQKENI. CDR3 in DNA: TGTGCCAGCTCACCACTCCGGGGCCGGGCAGATACGCAGTATTTT. Residues: CASSPLRGRADTQYF.

The rearrangement links TRBV20-1 to TRBJ2-7; unclear D gene. This CDR3 contains 12 residues. Deletions cut 3 bases from V and 2 bases from J, with 8 bases between. The germline V gene encodes CDR1 DFQATT and CDR2 SNEGSKA (reference sequence). The CDR3 sequence is CSARQTTYEQYF. The DNA for the CDR3 is TGCAGTGCTAGGCAGACCACCTACGAGCAGTACTTC.

This clonotype was counted only a few times. V and J are TRBV20-1 and TRBJ2-1, with 9 bases that match TRBD1. CDR3 size: 14 residues. V shed 7 bases and J 2 bases; nucleotides not matched to a gene: 6. Germline V gene data show CDR1 as DFQATT and CDR2 as SNEGSKA (reference sequence). Here the CDR3 reads CSGFGTGPYNEQFF. The CDR3 DNA is TGCAGTGGCTTCGGGACAGGGCCCTACAATGAGCAGTTCTTC.

This chain uses TRBV7-8 with TRBJ2-1, with D possibly being TRBD1 (6 bases). Per the germline V gene, CDR1 is SGHVS and CDR2 is FQNEAQ. The V and J ends lost 0 bases and 4 bases respectively, with 13 bases between them. The CDR3 length is 16 residues. The chain's CDR3 is CASSLARQDRYNEQFF. The CDR3 DNA reads as TGTGCCAGCAGCTTAGCGCGACAGGACCGGTACAATGAGCAGTTCTTC. Full variable domain (missing parts from reference TRBV7-8 and TRBJ2-1): GAGVSQSPRYKVAKRGQDVALRCDPISGHVSLFWYQQALGQGPEFLTYFQNEAQLDKSGLPSDRFFAERPEGSVSTLKIQRTQQEDSAVYLCASSLARQDRYNEQFFGPGTRLTVL.